This T cell receptor beta chain was found in a study of blood T cell repertoires in COVID-19. Overall study: Some COVID-19 samples were acute and others convalescent; all came from the United States, Italy and Spain. Nucleic acid was either cDNA or gDNA, and it came from T cells, B-cell-depleted T cells, or PBMCs.

Authors' analysis steps: Researchers report that nucleated cell counts were estimated from reference gene primer amplification. Method: immunoSEQ multiplex PCR; TCRdb's copy keeps in-frame clones and lacks some. V and J calls and clone size are copied from that table; D and trimming were computed from the DNA. The table has approximately 190,000 clones, roughly 80% seen once; the top ten hold under 8%. The CDR3 runs 12 residues. Per the germline V gene, CDR1 is SQVTM and CDR2 is ANQGSEA. Between the trimmed V and J ends, which lost 4 bases and 5 bases, there was a span of 11 bases. The source of this sequence is a man in his fifties or sixties with acute or convalescent COVID-19. What was sequenced was peripheral blood. V is TRBV29-1 and J is TRBJ1-1; no reliable D call. In DNA form, the CDR3 reads TGCAGCGTTGGAGGCCCGGGAACTGAAGCTTTCTTT. It translates to CSVGGPGTEAFF.